Listed here is a single T cell receptor (beta chain). Its matching antigen is unknown. Using immunoSEQ multiplex PCR, the repertoire was profiled, and TCRdb retains in-frame clones only, with some absent. In the table there are almost 70,000 clones, roughly 92% of which are singletons. The data originate from a study of OX40 agonist ivuxolimab in advanced cancers. Study-wide findings and caveats: At doses 0.1 to 3.0 mg/kg, CD4+ and CD8+ clones expanded.

Sequencing used CD4+ or CD8+ T cells sorted from blood, obtained in a trial of the OX40 agonist ivuxolimab. This clonotype originated in an adult with an advanced solid tumor such as melanoma, head and neck, liver or kidney cancer.

This CDR3 is CASSQEGTPYEQYF. The CDR3 DNA follows: TGTGCCAGCAGCCAAGAAGGGACCCCCTACGAGCAGTACTTC. The gene calls are TRBV4-2 and TRBJ2-7; D is possibly TRBD1 or TRBD2 (5 bases each). From germline, CDR1 is LGHNA and CDR2 YNFKEQ. Trimming took off 0 bases at V and 2 bases at J, with 8 bases between the two ends. This CDR3 region has 14 residues.